These 8 T cell receptor beta chains came from one sample sequenced in a study of blood T cell repertoires in COVID-19 (dated by TCRdb to the early 2020s). The method was the immunoSEQ multiplex PCR assay. Imported from immuneACCESS, the table was reduced by TCRdb to in-frame sequences with V and J called. These copies leave out some clones; in studies compared against another copy, an unresolved V gene accounts for under half, and the cause of the remainder is not known. A total of around 68,000 clones appear in this sample, 88% of them only once. The ten most abundant clones make up roughly 2.4% of the sample. Sequences were obtained from peripheral blood. These receptors came from a human donor in a cohort sampled during active COVID-19.

This clone has just a few counts. V gene TRBV11-2 combines with J gene TRBJ2-2; D remains ambiguous. Germline-derived CDR1 and CDR2 are SGHAT and FQNNGV. CDR3 size: 16 residues. Trimming took 1 base from V and 4 from J, leaving 13 bases between them. CDR3 DNA sequence: TGTGCCAGCAGCTTAGCGGCGCGATGGAGCACCGGGGAGCTGTTTTTT. Translated: CASSLAARWSTGELFF.

This clone was seen just once. The genes are TRBV4-1 and TRBJ2-1, with 7 positions matching TRBD2. CDR1 is MGHRA, CDR2 YSYEKL, per germline. V shed 2 bases, J shed 5 bases, and the junction held 12 bases outside the gene matches. This CDR3 is built from 17 residues. DNA of the CDR3: TGCGCCAGCAGCCAACAACCCGGGATAGCGGGTCACAATGAGCAGTTCTTC. Encoded protein: CASSQQPGIAGHNEQFF.

The rearrangement links TRBV21-1 to TRBJ1-2; TRBD1 is taken as the D call from the table, unchecked against the DNA. TRBV21-1 is a documented pseudogene. The CDR3 length is 18 residues. The CDR3 nucleotides read TGTGCCAGCAGCAAAGAGGCGGAGGGGGCATTGAGATTTGATGGCTACACCTTC. As protein: CASSKEAEGALRFDGYTF.

In this sample, this clone turned up once. The chain recombines TRBV28 with TRBJ1-1; 10 nucleotides align to TRBD1. The CDR3 runs to 15 residues. The V gene end was trimmed by 6 bases and the J gene end by 5 bases; junction bases not matched to a gene: 9. Germline CDR1 is MDHEN and CDR2 is SYDVKM. The CDR3 nucleotides read TGTGCCAGCAGCCCCACCCGGGACAGGGGAACTGAAGCTTTCTTT. Its translation is CASSPTRDRGTEAFF.

The chain has TRBV24-1 and TRBJ1-1; unclear D gene. Deletions cut 9 bases from V and 7 bases from J, with 20 bases between. This CDR3 has 14 amino acids. Germline V lookup: CDR1 KGHDR, CDR2 SFDVKD. DNA for the CDR3: TGTGCCACCCGCGGGGTGTTAGGACGCGGTGAAGCTTTCTTT. Residues: CATRGVLGRGEAFF.

This chain uses TRBV7-9 with TRBJ2-7; D perhaps matches TRBD2 (5 bases). This CDR3 is 17 amino acids long. The germline V gene has CDR1 SEHNR and CDR2 FQNEAQ (reference sequence). The germline V and J ends were trimmed by 3 bases and 2 bases, with 20 bases remaining between them. CDR3 nucleotides: TGTGCCAGCAGCTTGGAACATCTTATCCGAGGGACCTACGAGCAGTACTTC. Residues: CASSLEHLIRGTYEQYF.

The rearrangement uses TRBV21-1 and TRBJ2-5; TRBD2, the table's D call, lacks a check against the DNA. TRBV21-1 is an annotated pseudogene. CDR3 length equals 16 residues. CDR3 in DNA: TGTGCCAGCAGCAGGCAGCAATACAGTAGAGGGGAGACCCAGTACTTC. This gives the protein CASSRQQYSRGETQYF.

The V and J genes are TRBV4-1 and TRBJ2-3; 7 nucleotides line up with TRBD2. CDR1 and CDR2 (germline): MGHRA, YSYEKL. CDR3 length equals 13 residues. V lost 3 bases and J lost 6; bases outside the gene matches: 3. The CDR3 DNA reads TGCGCCAGCAGCCAGTCGCGGGGGGATACGCAGTATTTT. It codes for CASSQSRGDTQYF.